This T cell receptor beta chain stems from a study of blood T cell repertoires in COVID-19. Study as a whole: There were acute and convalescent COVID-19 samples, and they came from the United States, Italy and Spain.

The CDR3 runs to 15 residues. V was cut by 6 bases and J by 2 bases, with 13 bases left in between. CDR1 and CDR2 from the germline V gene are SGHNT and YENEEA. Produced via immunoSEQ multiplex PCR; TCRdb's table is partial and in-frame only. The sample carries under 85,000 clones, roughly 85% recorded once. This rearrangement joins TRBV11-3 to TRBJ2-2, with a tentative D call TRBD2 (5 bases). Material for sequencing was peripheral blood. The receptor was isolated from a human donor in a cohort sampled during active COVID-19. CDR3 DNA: TGTGCCAGCAGTCTTAGCGACGGCAACACCGGGGAGCTGTTTTTT. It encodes CASSLSDGNTGELFF. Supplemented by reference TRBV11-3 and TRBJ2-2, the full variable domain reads EAGVVQSPRYKIIEKKQPVAFWCNPISGHNTLYWYLQNLGQGPELLIRYENEEAVDDSQLPKDRFSAERLKGVDSTLKIQPAELGDSAVYLCASSLSDGNTGELFFGEGSRLTVL.